A single sample is the source of the 9 T cell receptor beta chains below, sequenced in a study of CD8 T cells in Susac syndrome. The authors reverse transcribed roughly 0.5 to 1 ug RNA with random hexamers. MiXCR, run by TCRdb on the immunoSEQ multiplex PCR reads, gives a single entry per CDR3 protein. Altogether 200,000 to 300,000 distinct CDR3 sequences are present, almost 97% being singletons, with the ten largest covering approximately 0.094%. The sample comprised CD4+ T cells from PBMCs. The source of these receptors is a human donor with Susac syndrome.

The V gene is TRBV15, the J gene TRBJ2-6; D is uncertain. CDR1 is LNHNV and CDR2 is YYDKDF in the germline V gene (reference sequence). V gave up 0 bases and J gave up 0 bases, with 9 bases separating them. The CDR3 has 17 residues. CDR3 region: CATSRDVTGSGANVLTF. The DNA for the CDR3 is TGTGCCACCAGCAGAGATGTAACGGGCTCTGGGGCCAACGTCCTGACTTTC.

This chain links TRBV27 with TRBJ2-7; the D gene is possibly TRBD1 (5 bases). The CDR3 is 12 amino acids. Trimming left V 6 bases short and J 2 bases short, with 8 bases between. Germline values: CDR1 MNHEY, CDR2 SMNVEV (reference sequence). The CDR3 DNA is TGTGCCAGCAGACAGGATACCTACGAGCAGTACTTC. Its translation is CASRQDTYEQYF.

J is TRBJ1-1 and V is TRBV4-1; D perhaps matches TRBD1 (6 bases). The CDR3 extends over 14 amino acids. Germline CDR1 MGHRA, CDR2 YSYEKL. V gave up 3 bases and J gave up 5 bases, with 13 bases separating them. In DNA, the CDR3 is TGCGCCAGCAGCCACCAGGGAGGGGGTACTGAAGCTTTCTTT. Its protein product is CASSHQGGGTEAFF.

The chain recombines TRBV20-1 with TRBJ2-5, with no clear D. This CDR3 has 17 amino acids. Germline assignment: CDR1 DFQATT and CDR2 SNEGSKA (reference sequence). Trimming removed 2 bases at V and 0 bases at J, with 19 bases between. DNA of the CDR3: TGCAGTGCTAGACCGCTCGGCCTCTCGGCGGACCAAGAGACCCAGTACTTC. As protein: CSARPLGLSADQETQYF.

The rearrangement links TRBV9 to TRBJ2-7; the match to TRBD1 covers 7 bases. Germline values: CDR1 SGDLS, CDR2 YYNGEE. V lost 4 bases and J lost 2; bases outside the gene matches: 9. The CDR3 is made up of 15 amino acids. Here the CDR3 DNA reads TGTGCCAGCAGCCCTACAGGGGCCCCCACCTACGAGCAGTACTTC. Protein: CASSPTGAPTYEQYF.

The chain links TRBV24-1 to TRBJ2-7; D is perhaps TRBD1 (6 bases). Per germline, CDR1 KGHDR and CDR2 SFDVKD. V lost 4 bases, J lost 7 bases, and 16 bases lay in between. This CDR3 is built from 14 residues. The CDR3 DNA reads TGTGCCACCAGTGACCCCCGGACAGTTGATGAGCAGTACTTC. Amino acids: CATSDPRTVDEQYF.

The rearrangement uses TRBV29-1 and TRBJ2-1; D unresolved. CDR1 is SQVTM and CDR2 is ANQGSEA in the germline V gene. Trimming shortened V by 0 bases and J by 7 bases, and 7 bases separated the two germline ends. The CDR3 is 12 amino acids. The CDR3 DNA is TGCAGCGTTGAAGAGGGTGGGAATGAGCAGTTCTTC. Translating gives CSVEEGGNEQFF.

This chain uses TRBV28 with TRBJ2-1; TRBD2 aligns across 9 bases. Germline-derived CDR1 and CDR2 are MDHEN and SYDVKM. There are 15 residues in the CDR3. V dropped 2 bases and J dropped 7; count of bases not matched to a gene: 6. The CDR3 spells CASSLAGGPWNEQFF. CDR3 nucleotide sequence: TGTGCCAGCAGTTTAGCGGGAGGGCCTTGGAATGAGCAGTTCTTC.

The CDR3 DNA reads as TGTGCCAGTAGTTCGGGCAGGGAGAGGCATTTT. Translating it yields CASSSGRERHF. The rearrangement joins TRBV19 to TRBJ1-5; TRBD1 might be the D (5 bases). The length of the CDR3 is 11 residues. Trimming took 5 bases from V and 15 from J, leaving 14 bases between them. Germline V lookup: CDR1 LNHDA, CDR2 SQIVND (reference sequence).